The sequence of this T cell receptor beta chain was determined in a study of technical replicates of blood from a few donors. CDR1 and CDR2 (germline): SGHNT, YYREEE (reference sequence). The CDR3 is 17 amino acids. V lost 4 bases and J lost 4; bases outside the gene matches: 11. Profiling relied on immunoSEQ multiplex PCR, and the TCRdb table lists in-frame clones only, not all of them. The sample contains roughly 51,000 clones, about 94% of which appear only once. This chain joins TRBV5-4 and TRBJ2-7; TRBD2 matches at 13 bases. The sequenced sample consisted of PBMCs. The origin of this receptor is a human donor in good health. Some clones in this sample may be carry-over from other donors' samples. For the CDR3, the DNA is TGTGCCAGCAGCAGGACTAGCGGGAGTGCGGCATCTTACGAGCAGTACTTC. Translated, it gives CASSRTSGSAASYEQYF.